Given below is one TCR beta chain in context. The CDR3 is 13 residues long. V was clipped by 4 bases and J by 4 bases, with 9 bases between them. Germline lookup yields CDR1 SGHRS and CDR2 YFSETQ. These data originate in a study of blood T cell repertoires in COVID-19. Across the study: COVID-19 samples, acute and convalescent, were from the United States, Italy and Spain. Sources were T cells, B-cell-depleted T cells, or PBMCs; the material itself was cDNA or gDNA.

In the authors' methods: Quantification of nucleated cells was approximated via reference gene primer amplification. TCRdb keeps only in-frame clones here, not all; method: immunoSEQ multiplex PCR. Clone size and V and J calls were adopted from that table, with D and trimming inferred from the DNA. The sample holds 17,000 or so clones; 80% to 90% are singletons and the top ten take about 3%. Sequencing was performed on peripheral blood. The source is a human donor in a cohort sampled during active COVID-19. J is TRBJ1-5 and V is TRBV5-1; D call uncertain. The CDR3 sequence: CASSTGENQPQHF. In nucleotides, the CDR3 is TGCGCCAGCAGCACCGGGGAAAATCAGCCCCAGCATTTT.